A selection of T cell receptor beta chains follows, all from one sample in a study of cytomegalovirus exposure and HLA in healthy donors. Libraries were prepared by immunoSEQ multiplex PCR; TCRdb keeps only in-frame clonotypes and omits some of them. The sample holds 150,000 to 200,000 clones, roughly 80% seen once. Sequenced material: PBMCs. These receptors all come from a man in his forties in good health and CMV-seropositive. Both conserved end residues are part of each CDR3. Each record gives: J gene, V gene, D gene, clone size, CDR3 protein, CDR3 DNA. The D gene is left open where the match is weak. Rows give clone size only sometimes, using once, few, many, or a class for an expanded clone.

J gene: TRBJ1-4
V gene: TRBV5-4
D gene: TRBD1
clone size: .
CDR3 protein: CASSLGGTGGSEKLFF
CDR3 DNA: TGTGCCAGCAGCTTGGGAGGTACAGGGGGAAGTGAAAAACTGTTTTTT

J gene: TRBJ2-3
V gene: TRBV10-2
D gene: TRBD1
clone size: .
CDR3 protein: CASSPRTGGTNTQYF
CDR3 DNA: TGCGCCAGCAGCCCTCGGACAGGGGGCACGAATACGCAGTATTTT

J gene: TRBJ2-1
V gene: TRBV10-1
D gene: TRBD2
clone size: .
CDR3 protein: CASSESATSGGHGYNEQFF
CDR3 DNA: TGCGCCAGCAGTGAGTCAGCGACTAGCGGGGGGCACGGCTACAATGAGCAGTTCTTC

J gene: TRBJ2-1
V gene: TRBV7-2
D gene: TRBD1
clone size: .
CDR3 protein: CASSPDRVVNEQFF
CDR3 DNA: TGTGCCAGCAGCCCGGACAGGGTAGTCAATGAGCAGTTCTTC

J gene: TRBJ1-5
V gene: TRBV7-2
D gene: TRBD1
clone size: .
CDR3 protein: CASSGTGGNQPQHF
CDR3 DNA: TGTGCCAGCAGCGGGACAGGAGGCAATCAGCCCCAGCATTTT

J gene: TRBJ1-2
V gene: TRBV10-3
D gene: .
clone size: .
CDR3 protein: CAISEGQYYGYTF
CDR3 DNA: TGTGCCATCAGTGAGGGACAGTACTATGGCTACACCTTC

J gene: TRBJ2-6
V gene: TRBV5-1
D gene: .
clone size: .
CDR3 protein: CASSPRVTGANVLTF
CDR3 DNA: TGCGCCAGCAGTCCCAGGGTAACTGGGGCCAACGTCCTGACTTTC

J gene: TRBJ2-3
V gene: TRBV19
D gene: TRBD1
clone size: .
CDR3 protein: CASSLRQGGNTDTQYF
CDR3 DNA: TGTGCCAGTAGTCTCCGACAGGGTGGGAACACAGATACGCAGTATTTT

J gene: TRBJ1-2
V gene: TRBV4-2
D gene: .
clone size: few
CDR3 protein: CASSQEGRQLYGYTF
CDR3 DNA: TGTGCCAGCAGCCAAGAGGGCAGGCAACTCTATGGCTACACCTTC

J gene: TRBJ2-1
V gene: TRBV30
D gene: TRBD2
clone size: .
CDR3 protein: CASPGERGGLGEQFF
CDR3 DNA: TGTGCCTCCCCGGGGGAGCGGGGGGGCCTAGGCGAGCAGTTCTTC

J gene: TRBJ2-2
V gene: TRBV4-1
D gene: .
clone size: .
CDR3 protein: CASGVVPNTGELFF
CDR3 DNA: TGCGCCAGCGGTGTAGTCCCGAACACCGGGGAGCTGTTTTTT

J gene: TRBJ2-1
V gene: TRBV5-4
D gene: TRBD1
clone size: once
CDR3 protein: CASSLGDRGRGVIEQFF
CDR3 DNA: TGTGCCAGCAGCTTGGGGGACAGGGGGCGCGGAGTAATTGAGCAGTTCTTC

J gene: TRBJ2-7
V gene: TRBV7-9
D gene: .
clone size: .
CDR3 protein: CASSLAGGPGEQYF
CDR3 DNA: TGTGCCAGCAGCTTAGCGGGGGGGCCGGGAGAGCAGTACTTC

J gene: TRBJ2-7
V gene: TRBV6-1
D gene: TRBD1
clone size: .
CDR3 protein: CASSQDRAYEQYF
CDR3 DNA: TGTGCCAGCAGCCAGGACAGGGCGTACGAGCAGTACTTC

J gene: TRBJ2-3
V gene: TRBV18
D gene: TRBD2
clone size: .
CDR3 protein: CASSPRLTSGGADTQYF
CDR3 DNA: TGTGCCAGCTCACCCAGACTGACTAGCGGGGGGGCAGATACGCAGTATTTT

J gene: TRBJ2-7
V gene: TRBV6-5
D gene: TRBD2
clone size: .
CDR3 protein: CASRFSGLDEQYF
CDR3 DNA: TGTGCCAGCAGATTTAGCGGGCTAGACGAGCAGTACTTC

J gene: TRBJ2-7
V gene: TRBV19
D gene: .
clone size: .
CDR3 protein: CASSINTYEQYF
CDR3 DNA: TGTGCCAGTAGTATCAACACCTACGAGCAGTACTTC

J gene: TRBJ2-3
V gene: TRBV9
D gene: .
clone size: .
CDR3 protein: CASSVSHRGEDTQYF
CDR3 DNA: TGTGCCAGCAGCGTTAGCCACCGGGGTGAAGATACGCAGTATTTT

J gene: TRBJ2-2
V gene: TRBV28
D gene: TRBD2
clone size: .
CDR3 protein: CASSLRGGGGTGELFF
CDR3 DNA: TGTGCCAGCAGTCTCCGCGGGGGGGGAGGCACCGGGGAGCTGTTTTTT

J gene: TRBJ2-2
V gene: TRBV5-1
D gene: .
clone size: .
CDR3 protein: CASSLVVTGELFF
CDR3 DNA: TGCGCCAGCAGCTTGGTAGTCACCGGGGAGCTGTTTTTT

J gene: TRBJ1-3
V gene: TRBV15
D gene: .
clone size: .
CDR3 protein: CATSRDFAGGNTIYF
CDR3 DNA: TGTGCCACCAGCAGAGACTTTGCGGGTGGAAACACCATATATTTT

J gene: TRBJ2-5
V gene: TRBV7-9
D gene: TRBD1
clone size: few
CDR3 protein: CASAEGQGKETQYF
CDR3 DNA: TGTGCCAGTGCCGAAGGACAGGGGAAAGAGACCCAGTACTTC

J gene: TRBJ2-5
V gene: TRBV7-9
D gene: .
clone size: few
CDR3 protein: CASSLSRRQETQYF
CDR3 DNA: TGTGCCAGCAGCTTAAGCCGGCGGCAAGAGACCCAGTACTTC